This is a list of T cell receptor beta chains from one sample in a study of T cell changes during pregnancy in multiple sclerosis. Assay: immunoSEQ multiplex PCR; the TCRdb copy retains only in-frame clones and omits some. The sample contains about 73,000 clones, about 90% of which appear only once. The sample here was peripheral blood, taken after pregnancy. Receptors originate from a female donor in good health, enrolled as a control in a pregnancy study. CDR3s include the opening cysteine and the closing phenylalanine or tryptophan. Fields, in order: D gene, J gene, V gene, CDR3 protein. The D gene is left open where the match is weak.

-,TRBJ1-6,TRBV11-3,CASSLDTAGNSPLHF
-,TRBJ2-1,TRBV7-2,CASSPAGTPRNEQFF
TRBD2,TRBJ2-3,TRBV5-1,CASSSGLAGSDTQYF
-,TRBJ2-5,TRBV5-3,CARSKILQGTAQETQYF
-,TRBJ1-2,TRBV29-1,CSVEEGQGRYTF
-,TRBJ2-5,TRBV12-5,CASGPGTVQETQYF
-,TRBJ1-1,TRBV7-6,CASSLSSEGVTEAFF
TRBD2,TRBJ2-2,TRBV27,CASSPPWTSGIGGTGELFF
-,TRBJ2-7,TRBV5-4,CASSLRGIYEQYF
TRBD1,TRBJ1-5,TRBV28,CASSFRDRRLQPQHF
-,TRBJ1-5,TRBV6-1,CASSDKTGFNNQPQHF
-,TRBJ1-4,TRBV4-2,CASSQDLQGGEKLFF
-,TRBJ2-3,TRBV4-2,CASSLGGSGTDTQYF
TRBD1,TRBJ1-5,TRBV10-3,CAISEGTGSQPQHF
TRBD2,TRBJ2-7,TRBV2,CASMNPSGSGTYEQYF
-,TRBJ2-7,TRBV7-2,CASSVLTRSSYEQYF
-,TRBJ2-3,TRBV5-1,CASSLPPGDTQYF
-,TRBJ2-5,TRBV5-4,CASSSGLGGTQYF
-,TRBJ2-2,TRBV15,CATSREIGVGGELFF
-,TRBJ1-2,TRBV7-2,CASSYQSGRGYTF
-,TRBJ2-3,TRBV9,CASSGYPGSTDTQYF
TRBD1,TRBJ1-1,TRBV19,CAILIPGQVNTEAFF
-,TRBJ2-1,TRBV6-1,CASSEAASYNEQFF
-,TRBJ1-1,TRBV29-1,CRLPNRLYTEAFF
TRBD1,TRBJ1-3,TRBV7-2,CASSLYGTGVGGNTIYF
-,TRBJ2-1,TRBV9,CASSVGSGGPYNEQFF
TRBD1,TRBJ2-7,TRBV10-3,CAIKGDSSYEQYF
TRBD2,TRBJ2-1,TRBV2,CASRGLAEYNEQFF
TRBD1,TRBJ2-3,TRBV18,CASSPATGTQYF
TRBD2,TRBJ2-2,TRBV27,CASSFLTSGRGTGGLFF
-,TRBJ1-2,TRBV27,CASSLSWGDGYTF
TRBD2,TRBJ2-1,TRBV27,CASSFLSSGGARNEQFF
TRBD2,TRBJ2-1,TRBV9,CASSATGTSGPGEQFF
TRBD1,TRBJ1-5,TRBV18,CASSQQGMAGQPQHF
TRBD2,TRBJ2-4,TRBV27,CASRPGLAVIAKNIQYF
-,TRBJ1-5,TRBV7-2,CASSLNSAGVEPQHF
-,TRBJ2-7,TRBV11-2,CASSSLRSGGHLYEQYF